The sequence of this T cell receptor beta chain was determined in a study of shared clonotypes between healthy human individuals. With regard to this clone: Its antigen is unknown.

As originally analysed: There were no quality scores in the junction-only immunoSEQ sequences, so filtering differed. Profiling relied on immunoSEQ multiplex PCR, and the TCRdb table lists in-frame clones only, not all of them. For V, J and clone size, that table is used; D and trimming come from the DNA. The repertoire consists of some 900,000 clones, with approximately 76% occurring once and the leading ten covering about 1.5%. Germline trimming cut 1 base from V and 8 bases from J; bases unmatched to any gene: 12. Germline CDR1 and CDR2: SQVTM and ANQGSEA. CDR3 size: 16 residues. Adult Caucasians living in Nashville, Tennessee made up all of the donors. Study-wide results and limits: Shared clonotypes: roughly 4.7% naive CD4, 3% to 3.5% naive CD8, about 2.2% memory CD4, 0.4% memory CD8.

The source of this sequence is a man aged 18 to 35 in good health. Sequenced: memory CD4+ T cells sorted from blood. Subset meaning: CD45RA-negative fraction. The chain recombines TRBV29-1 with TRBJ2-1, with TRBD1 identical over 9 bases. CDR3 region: CSVEGRGTGSGDEQFF. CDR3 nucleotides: TGCAGCGTTGAAGGGAGGGGGACAGGGAGCGGCGATGAGCAGTTCTTC.